Following are 2 T cell receptor beta chains from one sample sequenced in a study of blood T cell repertoires in COVID-19. Data came from immunoSEQ multiplex PCR; TCRdb stores just in-frame clones and leaves some out. The table includes 25,000 to 35,000 clones, 90% detected once. Input material: peripheral blood. The receptors shown here come from a human donor in a cohort sampled during active COVID-19.

The rearrangement joins TRBV4-3 to TRBJ2-3, with a possible D match to TRBD2 (6 bases). CDR1 and CDR2 from the germline V gene are LGHNA and YSLEER. Trimming left V 4 bases short and J 7 bases short, with 24 bases between. CDR3 size: 17 residues. The CDR3 reads CASSPGGGKGKRHTQYF. The CDR3 nucleotides are TGCGCCAGCAGCCCCGGTGGGGGGAAGGGTAAAAGGCATACGCAGTATTTT.

The J gene is TRBJ2-2, the V gene TRBV27; 7 nucleotides line up with TRBD1. This CDR3 has 16 residues. Germline V gene sequence: CDR1 MNHEY, CDR2 SMNVEV (reference sequence). Unmatched junction bases numbered 6, after V lost 5 bases and J lost 0 bases. CDR3 sequence: CASSADRDTNTGELFF. The CDR3 nucleotides are TGTGCCAGCAGTGCCGACAGGGACACGAACACCGGGGAGCTGTTTTTT.